The rows below give T cell receptor beta chains drawn from one sample of a study of shared clonotypes between healthy human individuals. The repertoire was sequenced with immunoSEQ multiplex PCR; TCRdb's copy has only in-frame clones and lacks some. The sample holds around 330,000 clones; less than 85% are singletons and the top ten take around 10%. Material: memory CD4+ T cells sorted from blood. The receptors derive from a man aged 30 to 45 in good health. Each CDR3 is given with its conserved first and last residue. A D gene is named only where the DNA matches it firmly. Clone size, where shown, is once, few, many, or a class for clones that have expanded.

v_gene	d_gene	j_gene	abundance	CDR3aa	CDR3nt
TRBV19	-	TRBJ2-1	once	CASSVVTSYNEQFF	TGTGCCAGTAGTGTCGTTACTAGCTACAATGAGCAGTTCTTC
TRBV7-2	-	TRBJ2-1	-	CASSYGGPYNEQFF	TGTGCCAGCAGCTACGGAGGGCCGTACAATGAGCAGTTCTTC
TRBV27	-	TRBJ2-7	-	CASSLSGNSYEQYF	TGTGCCAGCAGTTTATCAGGTAACTCCTACGAGCAGTACTTC
TRBV19	TRBD1	TRBJ1-5	-	CASSRTTGGEGQPQHF	TGTGCCAGTAGTCGAACAACAGGGGGCGAAGGTCAGCCCCAGCATTTT
TRBV7-2	TRBD2	TRBJ2-3	-	CASRRAGGQDTQYF	TGTGCCAGCAGACGAGCGGGAGGGCAAGATACGCAGTATTTT
TRBV29-1	-	TRBJ2-3	-	CSVEARESTDTQYF	TGCAGCGTTGAGGCCCGGGAGTCGACAGATACGCAGTATTTT
TRBV6-1	TRBD2	TRBJ2-7	many	CATLFSGSQPYEQYF	TGTGCCACCCTCTTTAGCGGGAGTCAACCCTACGAGCAGTACTTC
TRBV5-6	TRBD2	TRBJ2-5	-	CASSLFGLAGLQETQYF	TGTGCCAGCAGCTTGTTTGGACTAGCGGGACTGCAAGAGACCCAGTACTTC
TRBV13	-	TRBJ1-3	-	CANSRAGNTIYF	TGTGCCAATAGTCGGGCTGGAAACACCATATATTTT
TRBV7-8	-	TRBJ1-1	once	CASSRSRALNTEAFF	TGTGCCAGCAGCCGCTCCAGGGCCCTGAACACTGAAGCTTTCTTT
TRBV4-2	TRBD1	TRBJ1-2	-	CASNFGTGGYGYTF	TGTGCCAGCAACTTTGGGACAGGGGGATATGGCTACACCTTC
TRBV10-3	TRBD2	TRBJ2-3	-	CAIMDPRESTDTQYF	TGTGCCATCATGGACCCGCGGGAGAGCACAGATACGCAGTATTTT
TRBV6-5	-	TRBJ2-7	-	CAVTAGLESYEQYF	TGTGCCGTCACGGCAGGGCTAGAGTCCTACGAGCAGTACTTC
TRBV5-5	TRBD1	TRBJ2-5	once	CASSFLTGMETQYF	TGTGCCAGCAGCTTCTTGACAGGGATGGAGACCCAGTACTTC
TRBV30	-	TRBJ1-2	-	CAWRDQINYGYTF	TGTGCCTGGAGAGATCAGATTAACTATGGCTACACCTTC
TRBV18	-	TRBJ2-3	few	CASSLSQGTSTDTQYF	TGTGCCAGCTCACTATCGCAGGGGACCAGCACAGATACGCAGTATTTT
TRBV15	-	TRBJ1-5	-	CATSRDREYQPQHF	TGTGCCACCAGCAGAGATCGAGAGTATCAGCCCCAGCATTTT
TRBV5-6	-	TRBJ2-2	-	CASSFASTGELFF	TGTGCCAGCAGCTTCGCGAGCACCGGGGAGCTGTTTTTT
TRBV30	-	TRBJ2-7	few	CAWTPKGAAPYEQYF	TGTGCCTGGACCCCCAAGGGAGCGGCCCCCTACGAGCAGTACTTC
TRBV5-6	-	TRBJ1-2	-	CASSPKPFPTGYTF	TGTGCCAGCAGCCCGAAGCCTTTCCCTACGGGCTACACCTTC
TRBV18	TRBD1	TRBJ2-5	-	CASSRIRDRGETQYF	TGTGCCAGCTCACGAATCCGGGACAGGGGAGAGACCCAGTACTTC
TRBV19	TRBD2	TRBJ2-5	few	CASTQGTSVSETQYF	TGTGCCAGTACTCAAGGGACTAGCGTTTCGGAGACCCAGTACTTC
TRBV7-9	-	TRBJ2-1	-	CASSFTYRSVQSSYNEQFF	TGTGCCAGCAGCTTCACTTACAGGAGCGTCCAAAGCTCCTACAATGAGCAGTTCTTC
TRBV6-5	-	TRBJ1-1	-	CASSRLGAYTEAFF	TGTGCCAGCAGCCGCTTGGGGGCCTACACTGAAGCTTTCTTT
TRBV5-1	-	TRBJ2-7	-	CASSFGSFEEQYF	TGCGCCAGCAGCTTCGGGTCGTTCGAAGAGCAGTACTTC
TRBV9	-	TRBJ2-7	once	CASSVGGDPLEQYF	TGTGCCAGCAGCGTCGGTGGGGATCCTCTCGAGCAGTACTTC
TRBV14	-	TRBJ2-1	-	CASSPLLNSHEQFF	TGTGCCAGCAGCCCCCTTTTAAATAGTCATGAGCAGTTCTTC
TRBV6-6	TRBD1	TRBJ2-7	few	CASSRQGNEQYF	TGTGCCAGCAGTAGACAGGGGAACGAGCAGTACTTC
TRBV2	TRBD2	TRBJ2-3	-	CASSERLAGTDTQYF	TGTGCCAGCAGTGAAAGGCTAGCGGGCACAGATACGCAGTATTTT
TRBV5-4	TRBD2	TRBJ2-7	-	CASSQTSGRAEQYF	TGTGCCAGCAGCCAGACTAGCGGGAGGGCCGAGCAGTACTTC
TRBV5-1	-	TRBJ2-5	few	CASSMDIQETQYF	TGCGCCAGCAGCATGGACATTCAAGAGACCCAGTACTTC
TRBV18	-	TRBJ2-5	-	CASSPRRRSGETQYF	TGTGCCAGCTCTCCCCGTAGACGGTCGGGAGAGACCCAGTACTTC